This T cell receptor (beta chain) was recovered during a study of identical twins. No donor was unhealthy or non-Caucasian. Turning to this clonotype: Its antigen is unidentified.

V was shortened by 7 bases and J by 2 bases, with 11 bases between the two germline ends. CDR3 length: 13 residues. CDR1 and CDR2 (germline): ENHRY, SYGVKD. Regarding the study as a whole: Excess low generation probability was seen in twin-shared out-of-frame alpha sequences. The study reached conclusions through statistical analysis that was cross-sectional, not following the same donors.

A single record per CDR3 protein comes from TCRdb applying MiXCR to the 5' RACE reads. In the table there are approximately 600,000 distinct CDR3 sequences, under 8.5% of which are singletons. These sequences were also reported in another study, on yellow fever vaccine responses in identical twins.

The sequence derives from a woman younger than 35 in good health. Sequencing input: PBMCs. The V gene is TRBV10-3, the J gene TRBJ1-1; no firm D call. For the CDR3, the DNA is TGTGCCATCATGCGGCAGGATAACACTGAAGCTTTCTTT. Its protein product is CAIMRQDNTEAFF.